The present T cell receptor (beta chain) was sequenced within a study of T cell changes during pregnancy in multiple sclerosis (dated by TCRdb to about 2019). General notes on the study: The study examined how the T cell repertoire changed over the course of pregnancy in women with multiple sclerosis.

The CDR3 sequence holds 15 residues, the cysteine and phenylalanine included. Only the CDR3 region is kept as DNA, spanning 45 bases read in frame from base 1. Per the germline V gene, MDHEN is the CDR1 and SYDVKM is the CDR2. V is reduced by 2 bases and J by 2 bases, leaving a spacing of 10 bases between them. Library construction relied on the immunoSEQ multiplex PCR assay. TCRdb took this table from immuneACCESS and kept in-frame rearrangements with V and J called. Such tables lack part of the clones; where checked against another copy, unresolved V genes explain under half of the gap, and the rest is unexplained. The sample data list around 50,000 clones, and roughly 89% of these were observed just once. The top ten clonotypes cover over 4% of the sample. Comment on this clone: Its target antigen remains unknown. Base qualities were left out, and no much larger clone turns up one base away.

The chain employs TRBV28 and TRBJ1-3; 6 matching bases give a weak D call of TRBD1. Specimen: peripheral blood from another person, used as feeder cells. This clonotype was sampled from a human donor whose cells served as feeder cells for cultures in a pregnancy study. Here is the DNA: TGTGCCAGCAGTTTAGGGGGGCACCCTGGAAACACCATATATTTT. Translated, it reads CASSLGGHPGNTIYF.